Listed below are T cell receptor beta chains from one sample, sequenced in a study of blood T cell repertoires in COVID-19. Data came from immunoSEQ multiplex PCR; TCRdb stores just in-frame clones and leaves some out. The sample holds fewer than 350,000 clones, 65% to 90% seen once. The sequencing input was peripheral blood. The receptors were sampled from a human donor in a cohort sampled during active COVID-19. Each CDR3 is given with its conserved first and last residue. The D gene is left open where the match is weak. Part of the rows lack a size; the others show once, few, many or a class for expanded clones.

CDR3 protein: CASSLGLGANYGYTF
CDR3 DNA: TGTGCCAGCAGCTTAGGGTTGGGGGCAAACTATGGCTACACCTTC
D gene: NA
clone size: few
CDR3 length: 15
V gene: TRBV7-2
J gene: TRBJ1-2

CDR3 protein: CASNHRQGAGYTF
CDR3 DNA: TGTGCCAGCAATCATAGACAGGGAGCTGGCTACACCTTC
D gene: TRBD1
clone size: NA
CDR3 length: 13
V gene: TRBV6-5
J gene: TRBJ1-2

CDR3 protein: CASSLTGRTEAFF
CDR3 DNA: TGTGCCAGCAGCTTGACAGGGAGAACTGAAGCTTTCTTT
D gene: NA
clone size: NA
CDR3 length: 13
V gene: TRBV5-4
J gene: TRBJ1-1

CDR3 protein: CASSLAQGAWTEAFF
CDR3 DNA: TGTGCCAGCAGCTTAGCCCAGGGGGCTTGGACTGAAGCTTTCTTT
D gene: TRBD1
clone size: NA
CDR3 length: 15
V gene: TRBV7-8
J gene: TRBJ1-1

CDR3 protein: CASSGRVGEQYF
CDR3 DNA: TGTGCCAGCAGCGGCAGGGTTGGCGAGCAGTACTTC
D gene: NA
clone size: NA
CDR3 length: 12
V gene: TRBV11-3
J gene: TRBJ2-7

CDR3 protein: CASSLFEGTEAFF
CDR3 DNA: TGTGCCAGCAGCTTATTTGAGGGCACTGAAGCTTTCTTT
D gene: NA
clone size: NA
CDR3 length: 13
V gene: TRBV7-3
J gene: TRBJ1-1

CDR3 protein: CASSPRGQTNTGELFF
CDR3 DNA: TGTGCCAGCAGCCCCCGAGGACAGACCAACACCGGGGAGCTGTTTTTT
D gene: NA
clone size: once
CDR3 length: 16
V gene: TRBV7-8
J gene: TRBJ2-2

CDR3 protein: CATSRVGHYEQYF
CDR3 DNA: TGTGCCACCAGCAGAGTTGGCCACTACGAGCAGTACTTC
D gene: NA
clone size: NA
CDR3 length: 13
V gene: TRBV15
J gene: TRBJ2-7

CDR3 protein: CASSDDRAQSGANVLTF
CDR3 DNA: TGTGCCAGCAGTGATGACAGGGCCCAATCTGGGGCCAACGTCCTGACTTTC
D gene: TRBD1
clone size: NA
CDR3 length: 17
V gene: TRBV2
J gene: TRBJ2-6

CDR3 protein: CASSLAEYGYTF
CDR3 DNA: TGTGCCAGCAGTTTGGCGGAGTATGGCTACACCTTC
D gene: NA
clone size: few
CDR3 length: 12
V gene: TRBV12-3/TRBV12-4
J gene: TRBJ1-2

CDR3 protein: CASLEQGAGSGNTIYF
CDR3 DNA: TGTGCCAGTCTCGAACAGGGGGCCGGCTCTGGAAACACCATATATTTT
D gene: TRBD1
clone size: NA
CDR3 length: 16
V gene: TRBV27
J gene: TRBJ1-3

CDR3 protein: CAISEPAAGNTEAFF
CDR3 DNA: TGTGCCATCAGTGAGCCCGCCGCAGGAAACACTGAAGCTTTCTTT
D gene: NA
clone size: NA
CDR3 length: 15
V gene: TRBV10-3
J gene: TRBJ1-1

CDR3 protein: CASSLTSGGLFLTDTQYF
CDR3 DNA: TGCGCCAGCAGCCTGACTAGCGGGGGCCTATTCCTCACAGATACGCAGTATTTT
D gene: TRBD2
clone size: NA
CDR3 length: 18
V gene: TRBV4-1
J gene: TRBJ2-3

CDR3 protein: CASRWRSQRAGELFF
CDR3 DNA: TGTGCCAGCAGGTGGAGGAGCCAAAGGGCCGGGGAGCTGTTTTTT
D gene: NA
clone size: NA
CDR3 length: 15
V gene: TRBV4-2
J gene: TRBJ2-2

CDR3 protein: CASKVGGTEAFF
CDR3 DNA: TGTGCCAGCAAGGTAGGAGGAACTGAAGCTTTCTTT
D gene: NA
clone size: NA
CDR3 length: 12
V gene: TRBV12-3/TRBV12-4
J gene: TRBJ1-1

CDR3 protein: CASSPGQGQSGAYNEQFF
CDR3 DNA: TGCGCCAGCAGCCCGGGACAGGGACAATCAGGGGCCTACAATGAGCAGTTCTTC
D gene: TRBD1
clone size: NA
CDR3 length: 18
V gene: TRBV5-1
J gene: TRBJ2-1

CDR3 protein: CATSPSLTGEQFF
CDR3 DNA: TGTGCCACCAGCCCGTCCTTGACAGGAGAGCAGTTCTTC
D gene: NA
clone size: NA
CDR3 length: 13
V gene: TRBV24-1
J gene: TRBJ2-1

CDR3 protein: CASSLAGGVLNYGYTF
CDR3 DNA: TGTGCCAGCAGCTTGGCGGGGGGGGTACTTAACTATGGCTACACCTTC
D gene: NA
clone size: NA
CDR3 length: 16
V gene: TRBV5-5
J gene: TRBJ1-2

CDR3 protein: CASSQVIGEQYF
CDR3 DNA: TGCGCCAGCAGCCAAGTGATCGGCGAGCAGTACTTC
D gene: NA
clone size: NA
CDR3 length: 12
V gene: TRBV4-1
J gene: TRBJ2-7

CDR3 protein: CASSESATSEETQYF
CDR3 DNA: TGCGCCAGCAGTGAGTCTGCCACGTCGGAAGAGACCCAGTACTTC
D gene: NA
clone size: once
CDR3 length: 15
V gene: TRBV10-2
J gene: TRBJ2-5

CDR3 protein: CASSTGLVADTQYF
CDR3 DNA: TGTGCCAGCAGCACAGGACTAGTCGCAGATACGCAGTATTTT
D gene: TRBD2
clone size: NA
CDR3 length: 14
V gene: TRBV7-8
J gene: TRBJ2-3

CDR3 protein: CASSQQQLSQQYF
CDR3 DNA: TGCGCCAGCAGCCAACAACAGCTTAGTCAGCAGTACTTC
D gene: NA
clone size: few
CDR3 length: 13
V gene: TRBV4-1
J gene: TRBJ2-7

CDR3 protein: CASSEARGGAGANVLTF
CDR3 DNA: TGTGCCAGCAGTGAAGCGCGAGGGGGCGCTGGGGCCAACGTCCTGACTTTC
D gene: TRBD1
clone size: NA
CDR3 length: 17
V gene: TRBV2
J gene: TRBJ2-6

CDR3 protein: CASSGTGRNTIYF
CDR3 DNA: TGTGCCAGCAGCGGGACAGGGAGAAACACCATATATTTT
D gene: TRBD1
clone size: NA
CDR3 length: 13
V gene: TRBV9
J gene: TRBJ1-3

CDR3 protein: CASSLVSLGRASEKLFF
CDR3 DNA: TGTGCCAGCAGTTTAGTCTCTTTGGGCAGGGCAAGCGAAAAACTGTTTTTT
D gene: NA
clone size: NA
CDR3 length: 17
V gene: TRBV27
J gene: TRBJ1-4

CDR3 protein: CASRGLREETFF
CDR3 DNA: TGTGCCAGCAGGGGCCTTCGGGAGGAAACTTTCTTT
D gene: NA
clone size: NA
CDR3 length: 12
V gene: TRBV6-5
J gene: TRBJ1-1

CDR3 protein: CASSSPLAHSYNEQFF
CDR3 DNA: TGTGCCAGCAGCTCTCCCCTAGCCCACTCCTACAATGAGCAGTTCTTC
D gene: NA
clone size: few
CDR3 length: 16
V gene: TRBV9
J gene: TRBJ2-1

CDR3 protein: CASSQTTTGPTYGYTF
CDR3 DNA: TGTGCCAGTAGCCAAACTACAACAGGGCCCACTTATGGCTACACCTTC
D gene: NA
clone size: NA
CDR3 length: 16
V gene: TRBV19
J gene: TRBJ1-2

CDR3 protein: CASIPGGRSNTGELFF
CDR3 DNA: TGTGCCAGCATTCCAGGGGGCCGTTCGAACACCGGGGAGCTGTTTTTT
D gene: TRBD1
clone size: NA
CDR3 length: 16
V gene: TRBV2
J gene: TRBJ2-2

CDR3 protein: CASSVRGFSSYEQYF
CDR3 DNA: TGTGCCAGCAGCGTCAGGGGGTTTAGCTCCTACGAGCAGTACTTC
D gene: TRBD1
clone size: once
CDR3 length: 15
V gene: TRBV7-9
J gene: TRBJ2-7

CDR3 protein: CASSYTGGNEQYF
CDR3 DNA: TGTGCCAGCAGTTACACAGGGGGAAACGAGCAGTACTTC
D gene: TRBD1
clone size: NA
CDR3 length: 13
V gene: TRBV12-3/TRBV12-4
J gene: TRBJ2-7

CDR3 protein: CASSLGGGEAFF
CDR3 DNA: TGTGCCAGCAGTTTGGGTGGAGGTGAAGCTTTCTTT
D gene: NA
clone size: NA
CDR3 length: 12
V gene: TRBV27
J gene: TRBJ1-1

CDR3 protein: CSAARLAGELADTQYF
CDR3 DNA: TGCAGCGCTGCACGACTAGCGGGCGAGCTAGCAGATACGCAGTATTTT
D gene: TRBD2
clone size: NA
CDR3 length: 16
V gene: TRBV29-1
J gene: TRBJ2-3

CDR3 protein: CASSARDREETQYF
CDR3 DNA: TGTGCCAGCAGTGCCCGGGACAGAGAAGAGACCCAGTACTTC
D gene: TRBD1
clone size: NA
CDR3 length: 14
V gene: TRBV28
J gene: TRBJ2-5

CDR3 protein: CATSDPRGTNYGYTF
CDR3 DNA: TGTGCCACCAGTGACCCGAGGGGGACTAACTATGGCTACACCTTC
D gene: NA
clone size: NA
CDR3 length: 15
V gene: TRBV24-1
J gene: TRBJ1-2

CDR3 protein: CSGTTGTNEKLFF
CDR3 DNA: TGCAGCGGTACGACAGGTACTAATGAAAAACTGTTTTTT
D gene: NA
clone size: NA
CDR3 length: 13
V gene: TRBV29-1
J gene: TRBJ1-4

CDR3 protein: CSSTGVMNTEAFF
CDR3 DNA: TGTTCAAGTACAGGCGTGATGAACACTGAAGCTTTCTTT
D gene: NA
clone size: NA
CDR3 length: 13
V gene: TRBV30
J gene: TRBJ1-1